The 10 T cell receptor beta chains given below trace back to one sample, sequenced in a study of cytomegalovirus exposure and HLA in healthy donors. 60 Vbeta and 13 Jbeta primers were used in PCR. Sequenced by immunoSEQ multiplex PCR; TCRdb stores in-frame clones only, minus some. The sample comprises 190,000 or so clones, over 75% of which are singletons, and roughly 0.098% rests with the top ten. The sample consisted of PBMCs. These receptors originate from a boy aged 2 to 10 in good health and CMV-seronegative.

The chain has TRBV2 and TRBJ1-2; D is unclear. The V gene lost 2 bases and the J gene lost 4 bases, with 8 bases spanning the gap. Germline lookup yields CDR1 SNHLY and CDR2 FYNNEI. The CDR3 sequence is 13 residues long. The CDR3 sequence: CASSEFEGYGYTF. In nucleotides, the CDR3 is TGTGCCAGCAGTGAATTCGAGGGCTATGGCTACACCTTC. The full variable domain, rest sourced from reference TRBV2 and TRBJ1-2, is EPEVTQTPSHQVTQMGQEVILRCVPISNHLYFYWYRQILGQKVEFLVSFYNNEISEKSEIFDDQFSVERPDGSNFTLKIRSTKLEDSAMYFCASSEFEGYGYTFGSGTRLTVV.

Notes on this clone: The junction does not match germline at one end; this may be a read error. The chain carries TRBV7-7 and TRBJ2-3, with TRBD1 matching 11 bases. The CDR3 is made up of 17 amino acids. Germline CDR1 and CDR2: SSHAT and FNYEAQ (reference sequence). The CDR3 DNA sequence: TGTGCTAGCAGCTGCCACAGAGGGACAGGGGGAGGGGATACGCAGTATTTT. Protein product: CASSCHRGTGGGDTQYF.

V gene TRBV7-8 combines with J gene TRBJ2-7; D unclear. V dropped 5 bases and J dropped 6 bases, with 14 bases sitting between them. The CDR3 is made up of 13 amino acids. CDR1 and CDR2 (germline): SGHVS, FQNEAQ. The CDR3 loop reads CASSNRWPTEQYF. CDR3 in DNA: TGTGCCAGCAGCAATCGTTGGCCCACCGAGCAGTACTTC.

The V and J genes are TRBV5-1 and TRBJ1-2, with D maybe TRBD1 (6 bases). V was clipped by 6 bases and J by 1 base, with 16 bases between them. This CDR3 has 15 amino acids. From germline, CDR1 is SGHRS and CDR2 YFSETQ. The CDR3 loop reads CASKYRVEGNYGYTF. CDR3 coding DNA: TGCGCCAGCAAGTACAGGGTCGAGGGTAACTATGGCTACACCTTC.

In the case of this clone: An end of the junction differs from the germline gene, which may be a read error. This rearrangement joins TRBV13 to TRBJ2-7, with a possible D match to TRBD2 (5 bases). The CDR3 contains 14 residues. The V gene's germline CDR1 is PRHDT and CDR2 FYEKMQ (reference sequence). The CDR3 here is CAGSLGRGFYEQYF. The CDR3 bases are TGTGCCGGCAGCTTAGGCCGAGGGTTTTACGAGCAGTACTTC.

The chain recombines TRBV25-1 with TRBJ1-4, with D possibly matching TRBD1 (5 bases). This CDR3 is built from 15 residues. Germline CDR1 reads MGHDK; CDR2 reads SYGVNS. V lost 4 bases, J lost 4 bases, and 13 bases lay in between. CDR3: CASSAGGRVNEKLFF. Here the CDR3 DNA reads TGTGCCAGCAGTGCCGGGGGACGGGTTAATGAAAAACTGTTTTTT. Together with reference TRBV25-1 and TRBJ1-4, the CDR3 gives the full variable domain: EADIYQTPRYLVIGTGKKITLECSQTMGHDKMYWYQQDPGMELHLIHYSYGVNSTEKGDLSSESTVSRIRTEHFPLTLESARPSHTSQYLCASSAGGRVNEKLFFGSGTQLSVL.

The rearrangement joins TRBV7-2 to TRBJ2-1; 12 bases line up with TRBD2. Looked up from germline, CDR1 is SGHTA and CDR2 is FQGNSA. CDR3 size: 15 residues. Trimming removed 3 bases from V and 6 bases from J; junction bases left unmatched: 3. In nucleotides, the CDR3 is TGTGCCAGCAGCTTTACTAGCGGGGGGTTCAATGAGCAGTTCTTC. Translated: CASSFTSGGFNEQFF. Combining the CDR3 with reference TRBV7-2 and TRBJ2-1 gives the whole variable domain GAGVSQSPSNKVTEKGKDVELRCDPISGHTALYWYRQSLGQGLEFLIYFQGNSAPDKSGLPSDRFSAERTGGSVSTLTIQRTQQEDSAVYLCASSFTSGGFNEQFFGPGTRLTVL.

CDR3 loop: CASSLDRVVTDTQYF. CDR3 coding DNA: TGCGCCAGCAGCCTAGACAGGGTTGTCACAGATACGCAGTATTTT. This chain connects TRBV5-1 to TRBJ2-3, with TRBD1 identical over 7 bases. The length of the CDR3 is 15 residues. V was clipped by 4 bases and J by 2 bases; unmatched bases: 7. Germline CDR1 and CDR2: SGHRS and YFSETQ.

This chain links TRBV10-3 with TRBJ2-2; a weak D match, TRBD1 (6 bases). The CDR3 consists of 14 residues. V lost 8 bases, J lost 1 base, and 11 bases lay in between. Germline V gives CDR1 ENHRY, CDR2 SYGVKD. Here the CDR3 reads CAIAEDRNTGELFF. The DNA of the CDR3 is TGTGCCATCGCGGAGGACAGGAACACCGGGGAGCTGTTTTTT.

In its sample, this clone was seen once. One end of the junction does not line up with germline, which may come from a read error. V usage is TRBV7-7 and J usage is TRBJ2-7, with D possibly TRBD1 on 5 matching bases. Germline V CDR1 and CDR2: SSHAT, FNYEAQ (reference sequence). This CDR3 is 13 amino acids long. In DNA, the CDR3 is TGTGCTAGCAGCTTAACAGGATTCCACGAGCAGTACTTC. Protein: CASSLTGFHEQYF. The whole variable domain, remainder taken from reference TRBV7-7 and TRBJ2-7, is GAGVSQSPRYKVTKRGQDVTLRCDPISSHATLYWYQQALGQGPEFLTYFNYEAQPDKSGLPSDRFSAERPEGSISTLTIQRTEQRDSAMYRCASSLTGFHEQYFGPGTRLTVT.